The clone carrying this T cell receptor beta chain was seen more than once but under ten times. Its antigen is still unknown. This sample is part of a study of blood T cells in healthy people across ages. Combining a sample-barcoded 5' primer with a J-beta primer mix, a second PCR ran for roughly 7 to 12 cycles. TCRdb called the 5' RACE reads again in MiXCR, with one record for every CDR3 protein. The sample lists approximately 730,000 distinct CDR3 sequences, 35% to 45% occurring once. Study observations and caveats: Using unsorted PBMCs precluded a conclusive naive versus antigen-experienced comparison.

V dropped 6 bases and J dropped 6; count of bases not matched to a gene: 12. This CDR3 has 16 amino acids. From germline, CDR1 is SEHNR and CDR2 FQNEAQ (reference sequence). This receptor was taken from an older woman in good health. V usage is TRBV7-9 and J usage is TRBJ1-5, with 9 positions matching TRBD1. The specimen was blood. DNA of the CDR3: TGTGCCAGCAGTCAACAGGGGGCCGAGGTAGGTCAGCCCCAGCATTTT. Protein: CASSQQGAEVGQPQHF.